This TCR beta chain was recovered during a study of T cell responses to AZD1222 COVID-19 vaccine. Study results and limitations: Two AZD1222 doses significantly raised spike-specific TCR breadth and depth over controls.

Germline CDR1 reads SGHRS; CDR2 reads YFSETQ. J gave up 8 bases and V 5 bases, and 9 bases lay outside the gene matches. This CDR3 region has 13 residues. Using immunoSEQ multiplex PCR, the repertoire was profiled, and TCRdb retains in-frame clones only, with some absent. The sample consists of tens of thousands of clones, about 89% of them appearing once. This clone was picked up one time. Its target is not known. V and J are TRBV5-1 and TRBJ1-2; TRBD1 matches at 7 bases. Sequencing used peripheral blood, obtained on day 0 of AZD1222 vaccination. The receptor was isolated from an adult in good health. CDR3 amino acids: CASRQGVDDGYTF. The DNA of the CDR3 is TGCGCCAGCAGGCAGGGGGTCGATGACGGCTACACCTTC. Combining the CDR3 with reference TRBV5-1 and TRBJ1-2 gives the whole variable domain KAGVTQTPRYLIKTRGQQVTLSCSPISGHRSVSWYQQTPGQGLQFLFEYFSETQRNKGNFPGRFSGRQFSNSRSEMNVSTLELGDSALYLCASRQGVDDGYTFGSGTRLTVV.